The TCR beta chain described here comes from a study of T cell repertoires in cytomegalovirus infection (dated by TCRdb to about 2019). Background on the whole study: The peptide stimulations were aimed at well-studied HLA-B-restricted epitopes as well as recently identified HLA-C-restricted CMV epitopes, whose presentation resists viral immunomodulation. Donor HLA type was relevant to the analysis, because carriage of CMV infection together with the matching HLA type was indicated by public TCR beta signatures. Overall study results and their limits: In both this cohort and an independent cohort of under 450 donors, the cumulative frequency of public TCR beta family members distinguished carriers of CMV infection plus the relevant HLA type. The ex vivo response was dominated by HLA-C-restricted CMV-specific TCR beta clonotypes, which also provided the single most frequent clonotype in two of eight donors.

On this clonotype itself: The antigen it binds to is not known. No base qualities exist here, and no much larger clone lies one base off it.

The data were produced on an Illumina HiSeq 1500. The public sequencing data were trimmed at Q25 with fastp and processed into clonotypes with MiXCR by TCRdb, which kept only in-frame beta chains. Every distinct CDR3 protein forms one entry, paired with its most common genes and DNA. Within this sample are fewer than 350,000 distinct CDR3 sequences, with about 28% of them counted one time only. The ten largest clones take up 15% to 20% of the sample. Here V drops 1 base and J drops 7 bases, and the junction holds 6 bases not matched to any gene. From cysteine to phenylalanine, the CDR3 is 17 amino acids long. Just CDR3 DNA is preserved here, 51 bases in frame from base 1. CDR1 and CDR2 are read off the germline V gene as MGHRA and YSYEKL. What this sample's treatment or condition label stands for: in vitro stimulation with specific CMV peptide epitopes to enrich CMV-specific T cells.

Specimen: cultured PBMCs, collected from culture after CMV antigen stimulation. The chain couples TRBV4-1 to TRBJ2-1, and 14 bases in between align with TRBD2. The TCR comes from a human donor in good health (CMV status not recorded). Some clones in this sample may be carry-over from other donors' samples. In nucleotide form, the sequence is TGCGCCAGCAGCCAAGGACTAGCGGGAGGGCCGTGGAATGAGCAGTTCTTC. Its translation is CASSQGLAGGPWNEQFF.